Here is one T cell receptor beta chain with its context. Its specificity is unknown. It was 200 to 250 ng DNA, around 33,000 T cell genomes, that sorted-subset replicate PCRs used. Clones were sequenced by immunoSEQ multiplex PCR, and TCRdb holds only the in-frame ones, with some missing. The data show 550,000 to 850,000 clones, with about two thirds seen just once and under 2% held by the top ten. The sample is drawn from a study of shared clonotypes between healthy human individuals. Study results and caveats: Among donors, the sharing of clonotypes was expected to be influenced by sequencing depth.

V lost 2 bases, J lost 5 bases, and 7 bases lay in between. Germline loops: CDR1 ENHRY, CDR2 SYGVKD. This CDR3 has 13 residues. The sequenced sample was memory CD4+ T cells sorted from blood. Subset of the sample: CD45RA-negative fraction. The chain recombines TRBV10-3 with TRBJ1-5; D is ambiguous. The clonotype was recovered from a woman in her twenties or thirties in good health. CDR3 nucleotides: TGTGCCATCAGTGAGCAGGTTGATCAGCCCCAGCATTTT. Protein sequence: CAISEQVDQPQHF.